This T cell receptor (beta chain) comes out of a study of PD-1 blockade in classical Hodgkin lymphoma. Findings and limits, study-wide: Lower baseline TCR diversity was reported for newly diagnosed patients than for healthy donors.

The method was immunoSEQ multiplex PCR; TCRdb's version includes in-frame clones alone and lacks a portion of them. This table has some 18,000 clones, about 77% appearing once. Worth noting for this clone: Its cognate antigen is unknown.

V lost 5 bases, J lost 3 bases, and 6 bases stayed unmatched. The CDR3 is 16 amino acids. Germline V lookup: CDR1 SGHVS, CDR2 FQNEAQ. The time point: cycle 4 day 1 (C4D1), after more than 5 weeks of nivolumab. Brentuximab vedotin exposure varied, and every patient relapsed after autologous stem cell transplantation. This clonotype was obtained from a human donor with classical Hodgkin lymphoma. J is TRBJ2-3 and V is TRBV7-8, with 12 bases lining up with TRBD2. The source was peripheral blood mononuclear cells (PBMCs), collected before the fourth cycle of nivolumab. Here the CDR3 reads CASSVRLAGVTDTQYF. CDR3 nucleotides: TGTGCCAGCAGCGTCAGACTAGCGGGAGTAACAGATACGCAGTATTTT.